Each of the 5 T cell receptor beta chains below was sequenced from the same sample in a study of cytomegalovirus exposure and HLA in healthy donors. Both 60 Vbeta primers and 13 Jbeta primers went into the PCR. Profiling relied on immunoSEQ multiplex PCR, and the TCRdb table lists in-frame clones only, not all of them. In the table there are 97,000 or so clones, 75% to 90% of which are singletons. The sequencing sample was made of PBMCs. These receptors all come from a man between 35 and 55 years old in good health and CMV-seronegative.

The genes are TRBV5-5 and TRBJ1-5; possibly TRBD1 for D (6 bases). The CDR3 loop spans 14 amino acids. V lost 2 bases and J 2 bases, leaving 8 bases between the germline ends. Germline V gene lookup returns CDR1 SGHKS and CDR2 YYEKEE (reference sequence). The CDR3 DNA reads TGTGCCAGCAGCTTACCAGGGGGCAATCAGCCCCAGCATTTT. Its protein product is CASSLPGGNQPQHF.

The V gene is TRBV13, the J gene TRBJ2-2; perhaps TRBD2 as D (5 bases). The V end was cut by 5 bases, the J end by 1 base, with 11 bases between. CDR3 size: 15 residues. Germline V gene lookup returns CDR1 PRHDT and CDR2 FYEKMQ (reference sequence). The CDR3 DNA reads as TGTGCCAGCAGCCGGAGGTCAGAGAACACCGGGGAGCTGTTTTTT. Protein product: CASSRRSENTGELFF.

The DNA for the CDR3 is TGTGCCAGCAGCTTAGGGACAGGCATCAACACTGAAGCTTTCTTT. Its protein product is CASSLGTGINTEAFF. J is TRBJ1-1 and V is TRBV7-9; 7 bases align to TRBD1. Germline values: CDR1 SEHNR, CDR2 FQNEAQ (reference sequence). The CDR3 length is 15 residues. J gave up 2 bases and V 1 base, and 4 bases lay outside the gene matches.

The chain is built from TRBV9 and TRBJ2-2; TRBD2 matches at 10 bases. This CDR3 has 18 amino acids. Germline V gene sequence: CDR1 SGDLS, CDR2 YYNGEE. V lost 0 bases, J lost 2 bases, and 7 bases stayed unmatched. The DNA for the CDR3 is TGTGCCAGCAGCGTAGTTGGTAGCGGGGGGCCAAACACCGGGGAGCTGTTTTTT. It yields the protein CASSVVGSGGPNTGELFF.

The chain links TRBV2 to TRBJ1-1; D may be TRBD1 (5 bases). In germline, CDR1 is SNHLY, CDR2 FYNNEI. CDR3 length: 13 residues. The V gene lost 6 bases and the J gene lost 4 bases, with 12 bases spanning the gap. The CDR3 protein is CASSSGDGTEAFF. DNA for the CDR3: TGTGCCAGCAGCTCGGGGGATGGCACTGAAGCTTTCTTT.